This T cell receptor beta chain was recorded in a study of patients and donors after allogeneic stem cell transplantation. Using its own MiXCR run on the RT-PCR reads, TCRdb lists one record per CDR3 protein. Among fewer than 30,000 distinct CDR3 sequences listed, approximately 43% were seen once. Looked up from germline, CDR1 is MNHNY and CDR2 is SVGAGI (reference sequence). After removal of 5 bases from V and 9 bases from J, the junction contained 3 bases not matched to a gene. This CDR3 has 12 residues. This clonotype was detected a few times. The clonotype was recovered from a human donor who was either an allogeneic HSCT recipient or a stem cell or donor lymphocyte infusion donor (not recorded which). It is not recorded whose cells these are; they may come from a transplant donor. Specimen: blood, either unsorted or a sorted T cell fraction (not recorded which). This rearrangement joins TRBV6-6 to TRBJ1-2; TRBD1 agrees at 10 bases. CDR3 nucleotides: TGTGCCAGCAGTCCGGGACAGGGGAGCTACACCTTC. This sequence encodes CASSPGQGSYTF.